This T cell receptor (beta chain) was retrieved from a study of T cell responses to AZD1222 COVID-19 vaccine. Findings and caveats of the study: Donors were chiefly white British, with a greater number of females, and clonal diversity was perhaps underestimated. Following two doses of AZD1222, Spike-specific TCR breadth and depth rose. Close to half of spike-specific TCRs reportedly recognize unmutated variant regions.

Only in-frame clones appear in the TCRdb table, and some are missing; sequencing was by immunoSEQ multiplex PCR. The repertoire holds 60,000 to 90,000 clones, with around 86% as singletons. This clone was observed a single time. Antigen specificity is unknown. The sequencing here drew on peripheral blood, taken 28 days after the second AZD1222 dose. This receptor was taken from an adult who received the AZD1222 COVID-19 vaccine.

CDR3 in amino acids: CASSQVRMSDSPLHF. CDR3 DNA sequence: TGCGCCAGCAGCCAAGTTAGGATGTCGGATTCACCCCTCCACTTT. The J gene is TRBJ1-6, the V gene TRBV4-3; D is ambiguous. The CDR3 is 15 amino acids. The germline V gene encodes CDR1 LGHNA and CDR2 YSLEER. Trimming stripped 1 base from V and 8 bases from J, with 12 bases between.